A single sample is the source of the 21 T cell receptor beta chains below, sequenced in a study of blood T cell repertoires in COVID-19 (dated by TCRdb to 2020 to 2021). Preparation of the library involved the immunoSEQ multiplex PCR assay. TCRdb's version of the immuneACCESS table is confined to in-frame rearrangements and falls short of the full clone set. An unresolved V gene accounts for under half of the shortfall where checked; the remainder is of unknown origin. The sample yields some 130,000 clones; about four fifths were counted once. Together, the top ten hold roughly 17% of the sample. Sequencing was performed on peripheral blood. These receptor sequences come from an elderly woman with acute or convalescent COVID-19.

The chain couples TRBV2 to TRBJ2-1; weak D call: TRBD1 (6 bases). The germline V gene has CDR1 SNHLY and CDR2 FYNNEI. This CDR3 comprises 16 residues. The ends were cut back, 3 bases at V and 4 bases at J, with 16 bases in the middle. CDR3 DNA sequence: TGTGCCAGCAGTGACAGTCAGAGGGGGTCGTACAATGAGCAGTTCTTC. Translating it yields CASSDSQRGSYNEQFF.

This chain uses TRBV21-1 with TRBJ2-7; the DNA was not used to check the table's D call, TRBD2. TRBV21-1 is termed a pseudogene. This CDR3 comprises 14 residues. The CDR3: CASSKRTRADEQYF. The CDR3 DNA reads TGTGCCAGCAGCAAAAGGACGAGGGCCGATGAGCAGTACTTC.

The chain carries TRBV18 and TRBJ1-1; D may be TRBD1 (6 bases). V lost 0 bases, J lost 1 base, and 9 bases lay in between. From germline, CDR1 is KGHSH and CDR2 LQKENI. This CDR3 comprises 15 residues. CDR3 nucleotides: TGTGCCAGCTCACCACCCCCGGGACAGAACACTGAAGCTTTCTTT. Protein product: CASSPPPGQNTEAFF.

The chain joins TRBV5-1 to TRBJ2-5, with TRBD1 matching over 7 bases. The germline V gene has CDR1 SGHRS and CDR2 YFSETQ. The CDR3 consists of 15 residues. The trim removed 1 base at V and 1 base at J, leaving 4 bases unmatched. CDR3 DNA sequence: TGCGCCAGCAGCTTGTGGGCAGGGGGCCAAGAGACCCAGTACTTC. Protein product: CASSLWAGGQETQYF.

The V call is TRBV30, the J call TRBJ2-4; TRBD1 matches 7 bases. In germline, CDR1 is GTSNPN, CDR2 SVGIG (reference sequence). Trimming at V came to 4 bases and at J to 6 bases, leaving 6 bases not matched to a gene. CDR3 length: 13 amino acids. CDR3 bases: TGTGCCTGGACCCAGGGGGTGGGAAACATTCAGTACTTC. Its translation: CAWTQGVGNIQYF.

This CDR3 reads CAWSRQALNTEAFF. The CDR3, as DNA: TGTGCCTGGAGCCGACAGGCGCTGAACACTGAAGCTTTCTTT. The V and J genes are TRBV30 and TRBJ1-1; TRBD1 is a possible D gene (6 bases). The CDR3 loop spans 14 amino acids. CDR1 is GTSNPN and CDR2 is SVGIG in the germline V gene (reference sequence). Trimming shortened V by 3 bases and J by 0 bases, and 11 bases separated the two germline ends.

This clone was picked up a small number of times. The chain recombines TRBV28 with TRBJ2-5, with D maybe TRBD1 (6 bases). Germline CDR1 and CDR2: MDHEN and SYDVKM. CDR3 length equals 15 residues. The germline V and J ends were trimmed by 6 bases and 3 bases, with 17 bases remaining between them. Here the CDR3 reads CASSRNRVLEETQYF. The CDR3, as DNA: TGTGCCAGCAGCCGAAACAGGGTCTTGGAAGAGACCCAGTACTTC. Variable domain in full (rest from reference TRBV28 and TRBJ2-5): DVKVTQSSRYLVKRTGEKVFLECVQDMDHENMFWYRQDPGLGLRLIYFSYDVKMKEKGDIPEGYSVSREKKERFSLILESASTNQTSMYLCASSRNRVLEETQYFGPGTRLLVL.

The V call is TRBV5-6, the J call TRBJ1-1, with 7 bases matching TRBD1. The V gene's germline CDR1 is SGHDT and CDR2 YYEEEE. Trimming took 3 bases from V and 4 from J; bases not matched to a gene: 9. The CDR3 consists of 15 residues. The CDR3 sequence: CASSYRDRQSTEAFF. For the CDR3, the DNA is TGTGCCAGCAGCTACCGGGACAGACAGAGCACTGAAGCTTTCTTT. Looking up the rest from reference TRBV5-6 and TRBJ1-1 gives the full variable domain: DAGVTQSPTHLIKTRGQQVTLRCSPKSGHDTVSWYQQALGQGPQFIFQYYEEEERQRGNFPDRFSGHQFPNYSSELNVNALLLGDSALYLCASSYRDRQSTEAFFGQGTRLTVV.

V gene TRBV4-3 combines with J gene TRBJ2-5; TRBD2 agrees at 8 bases. The J segment lost 5 bases and the V segment lost 2 bases, leaving 7 bases of the junction unmatched. CDR1 is LGHNA and CDR2 is YSLEER in the germline V gene. The CDR3 loop spans 15 amino acids. In nucleotides, the CDR3 is TGCGCCAGCAGCCAACTTTTCGGGGGGGCCGAGACCCAGTACTTC. This translates into CASSQLFGGAETQYF.

This chain joins TRBV7-8 and TRBJ1-4; D remains ambiguous. Trimming took off 4 bases at V and 0 bases at J, with 12 bases between the two ends. CDR1 is SGHVS and CDR2 is FQNEAQ in the germline V gene. The CDR3 has 16 amino acids. The CDR3 here is CASSSRRVATNEKLFF. As DNA, the CDR3 is TGTGCCAGCAGCTCCCGTCGGGTCGCAACTAATGAAAAACTGTTTTTT.

This chain links TRBV3-1 (or the pseudogene TRBV3-2) with TRBJ1-1; D remains unclear. CDR3 length equals 14 residues. V shed 6 bases and J shed 1 base, with 12 bases lying between them. Germline V gives CDR1 LGHDT, CDR2 YNNKEL (reference sequence). The CDR3 DNA reads TGTGCCAGCAGGTTGGGAGGCAGGAACACTGAAGCTTTCTTT. Encoded protein: CASRLGGRNTEAFF.

This clone was seen once. The rearrangement joins TRBV19 to TRBJ1-4; no firm D call. Trimming removed 1 base at V and 10 bases at J, with 7 bases between. From germline, CDR1 is LNHDA and CDR2 SQIVND (reference sequence). This CDR3 comprises 12 residues. The chain's CDR3 is CASSIGPGKLFF. CDR3 nucleotides: TGTGCCAGTAGTATAGGGCCTGGAAAACTGTTTTTT.

DNA for the CDR3: TGCAGCGCCGGTCGGGGGGCTAGGGACACTGAAGCTTTCTTT. The encoded protein is CSAGRGARDTEAFF. The gene calls are TRBV29-1 and TRBJ1-1; tentatively, D is TRBD1 (6 bases). The V end was cut by 7 bases, the J end by 3 bases, with 18 bases between. CDR3 length equals 14 residues. Germline assignment: CDR1 SQVTM and CDR2 ANQGSEA.

CDR3 nucleotide sequence: TGCGCCAGCAGCTTGACTAGCGGAAACAATGAGCAGTTCTTC. It encodes CASSLTSGNNEQFF. V and J are TRBV5-1 and TRBJ2-1; 8 bases are shared with TRBD2. The CDR3 totals 14 residues. The V gene's germline CDR1 is SGHRS and CDR2 YFSETQ. Trimming cost V 1 base and J 5 bases; bases outside gene matches: 2.

V usage is TRBV7-9 and J usage is TRBJ1-5; tentatively, D is TRBD1 (6 bases). The CDR3 spans 14 residues. Per the germline V gene, CDR1 is SEHNR and CDR2 is FQNEAQ (reference sequence). V lost 6 bases and J lost 4, with 13 bases in between. The CDR3 region has the DNA TGTGCCAGCAGTTCCGACAGGCTAAATCAGCCCCAGCATTTT. It translates to CASSSDRLNQPQHF.

This chain uses TRBV5-1 with TRBJ2-3; TRBD1 matches 9 bases. Germline loops: CDR1 SGHRS, CDR2 YFSETQ. Germline trimming cut 0 bases from V and 2 bases from J; bases unmatched to any gene: 4. This CDR3 spans 16 amino acids. CDR3 DNA sequence: TGCGCCAGCAGCTTGGGGGACAGGGTATACACAGATACGCAGTATTTT. The encoded protein is CASSLGDRVYTDTQYF.

The chain's CDR3 is CASSLEVQGQPQHF. The CDR3, as DNA: TGTGCCAGCAGCTTGGAGGTACAGGGCCAGCCCCAGCATTTT. This chain links TRBV5-5 with TRBJ1-5; weak D call: TRBD1 (6 bases). Germline CDR1 SGHKS, CDR2 YYEKEE (reference sequence). V lost 0 bases and J lost 7, with 11 bases in between. The length of the CDR3 is 14 residues.

The J gene is TRBJ2-5, the V gene TRBV12-3 or TRBV12-4; D is unresolved. The CDR3 spans 13 residues. Trimming took off 5 bases at V and 2 bases at J, with 9 bases between the two ends. The CDR3 protein is CASSPQNQETQYF. The CDR3 bases are TGTGCCAGCAGTCCACAGAATCAAGAGACCCAGTACTTC.

The chain employs TRBV29-1 and TRBJ1-1; 9 bases fit TRBD1. The CDR3 extends over 12 amino acids. The J segment lost 3 bases and the V segment lost 8 bases, leaving 4 bases of the junction unmatched. CDR1 and CDR2 from the germline V gene are SQVTM and ANQGSEA. In nucleotides, the CDR3 is TGCAGCACACGACAGGGGGACACTGAAGCTTTCTTT. It codes for CSTRQGDTEAFF.

This clone has only one observation. The chain uses TRBV9 and TRBJ2-1, with TRBD2 matching 12 bases. The CDR3 has 15 residues. The germline gives CDR1 SGDLS, CDR2 YYNGEE. After removal of 4 bases from V and 8 bases from J, the junction contained 7 bases not matched to a gene. CDR3 in DNA: TGTGCCAGCAGCCCGAGACTAGCGGGAGCCCATGAGCAGTTCTTC. This encodes CASSPRLAGAHEQFF.

A single count supports this clone. The J gene is TRBJ2-6, the V gene TRBV19; a weak D match, TRBD1 (6 bases). CDR1 and CDR2 from the germline V gene are LNHDA and SQIVND (reference sequence). There are 15 residues in the CDR3. V was clipped by 7 bases and J by 1 base, with 11 bases between them. CDR3 in amino acids: CASTPGASGANVLTF. The DNA of the CDR3 is TGTGCCAGTACCCCAGGGGCGTCTGGGGCCAACGTCCTGACTTTC. Based on the CDR3 plus reference TRBV19 and TRBJ2-6, the full variable domain is DGGITQSPKYLFRKEGQNVTLSCEQNLNHDAMYWYRQDPGQGLRLIYYSQIVNDFQKGDIAEGYSVSREKKESFPLTVTSAQKNPTAFYLCASTPGASGANVLTFGAGSRLTVL.